This note documents a single T cell receptor beta chain sequence. Its antigen is currently unknown. Preparation of the TCRbeta library involved a method that used unique molecular identifiers. TCRdb called the PCR reads again in MiXCR, with one record for every CDR3 protein. The top ten clones hold approximately 29% of a sample with fewer than 550,000 distinct CDR3 sequences, about a sixth of them seen once. This sample was taken from a study of T-cell reconstitution after alpha-beta-depleted transplantation in children. The study, taken as a whole, reports: After one year, T-cell counts and TCRbeta diversity mostly came from new T cells.

This CDR3 spans 12 amino acids. Trimming removed 8 bases from V and 7 bases from J, with 11 bases in between. The rearrangement links TRBV12-3 or TRBV12-4 to TRBJ2-2; D gene unclear. Sequenced material: PBMCs, mostly from graft donor cells, taken 360 days after TCRalphabeta/CD19-depleted stem cell transplant. The receptor was isolated from a boy younger than two who had a stem cell transplant for Wiskott-Aldrich syndrome, so the T cells may come from the graft donor. The CDR3 sequence is CASSLFGGELFF. The CDR3 DNA is TGTGCCAGCTCCCTGTTTGGCGGGGAGCTGTTTTTT.